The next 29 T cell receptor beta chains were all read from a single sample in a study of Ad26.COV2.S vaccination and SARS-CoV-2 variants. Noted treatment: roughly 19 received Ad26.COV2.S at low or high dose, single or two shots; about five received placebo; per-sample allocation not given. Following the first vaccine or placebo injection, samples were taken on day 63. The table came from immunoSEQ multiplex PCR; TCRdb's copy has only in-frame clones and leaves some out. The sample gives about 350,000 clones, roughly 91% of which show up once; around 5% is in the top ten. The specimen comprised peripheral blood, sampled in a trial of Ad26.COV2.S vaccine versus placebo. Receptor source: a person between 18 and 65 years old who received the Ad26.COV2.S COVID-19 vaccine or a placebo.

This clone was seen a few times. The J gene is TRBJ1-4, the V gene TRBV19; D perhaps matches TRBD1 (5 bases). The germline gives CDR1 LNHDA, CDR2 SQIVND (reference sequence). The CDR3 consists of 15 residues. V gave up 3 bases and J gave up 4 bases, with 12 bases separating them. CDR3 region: CASSISQGLNEKLFF. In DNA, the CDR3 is TGTGCCAGTAGTATTTCCCAGGGCCTTAATGAAAAACTGTTTTTT.

The CDR3 spells CASSPDRGREQYF. In nucleotides, the CDR3 is TGTGCCAGCAGCCCTGACAGGGGAAGGGAGCAGTACTTC. This chain links TRBV11-2 with TRBJ2-7, with 8 nucleotides matching TRBD1. The CDR3 totals 13 residues. V lost 5 bases to trimming and J lost 7 bases; unmatched junction nucleotides: 7. CDR1 and CDR2 from the germline V gene are SGHAT and FQNNGV.

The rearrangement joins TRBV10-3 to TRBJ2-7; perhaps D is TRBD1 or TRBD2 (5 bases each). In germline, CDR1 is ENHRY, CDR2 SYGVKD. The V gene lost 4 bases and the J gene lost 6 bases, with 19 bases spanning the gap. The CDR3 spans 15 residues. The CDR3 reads CAISVSEPRESEQYF. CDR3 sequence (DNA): TGTGCCATCAGTGTTTCGGAGCCCAGGGAGAGCGAGCAGTACTTC.

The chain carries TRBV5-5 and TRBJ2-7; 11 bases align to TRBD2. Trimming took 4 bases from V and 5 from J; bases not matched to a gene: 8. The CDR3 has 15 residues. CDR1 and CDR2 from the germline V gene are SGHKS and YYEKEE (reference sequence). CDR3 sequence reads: CASSTGTSGWDEQYF. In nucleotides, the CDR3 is TGTGCCAGCAGCACTGGGACTAGCGGATGGGACGAGCAGTACTTC.

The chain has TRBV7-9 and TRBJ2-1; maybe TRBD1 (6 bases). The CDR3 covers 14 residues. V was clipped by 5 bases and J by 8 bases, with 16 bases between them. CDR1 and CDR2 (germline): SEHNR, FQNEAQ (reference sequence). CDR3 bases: TGTGCCAGCAGCACGAGTACAGGGAAGGATGAGCAGTTCTTC. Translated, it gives CASSTSTGKDEQFF.

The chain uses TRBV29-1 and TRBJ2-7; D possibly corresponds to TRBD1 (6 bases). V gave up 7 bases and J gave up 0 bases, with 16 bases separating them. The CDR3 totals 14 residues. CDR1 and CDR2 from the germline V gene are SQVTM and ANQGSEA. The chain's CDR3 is CSGRTAGSSYEQYF. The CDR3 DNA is TGCAGCGGCCGGACAGCCGGCAGCTCCTACGAGCAGTACTTC.

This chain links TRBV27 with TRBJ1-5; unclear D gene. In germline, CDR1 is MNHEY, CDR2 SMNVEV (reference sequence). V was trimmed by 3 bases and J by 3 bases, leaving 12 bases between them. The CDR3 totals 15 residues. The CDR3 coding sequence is TGTGCCAGCAGTTTGAGGGCAGGTCTCAATCAGCCCCAGCATTTT. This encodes CASSLRAGLNQPQHF.

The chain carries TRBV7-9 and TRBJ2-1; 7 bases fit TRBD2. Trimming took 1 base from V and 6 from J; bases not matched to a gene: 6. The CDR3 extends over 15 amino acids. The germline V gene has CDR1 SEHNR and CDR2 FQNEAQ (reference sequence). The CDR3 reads CASSLGASGGNEQFF. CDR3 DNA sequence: TGTGCCAGCAGCTTAGGGGCTAGCGGAGGCAATGAGCAGTTCTTC.

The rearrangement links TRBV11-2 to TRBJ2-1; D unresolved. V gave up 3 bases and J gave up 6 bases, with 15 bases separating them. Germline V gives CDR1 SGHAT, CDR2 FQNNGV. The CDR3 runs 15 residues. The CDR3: CASSLAGNLGNEQFF. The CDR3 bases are TGTGCCAGCAGCTTGGCAGGTAATCTGGGCAATGAGCAGTTCTTC.

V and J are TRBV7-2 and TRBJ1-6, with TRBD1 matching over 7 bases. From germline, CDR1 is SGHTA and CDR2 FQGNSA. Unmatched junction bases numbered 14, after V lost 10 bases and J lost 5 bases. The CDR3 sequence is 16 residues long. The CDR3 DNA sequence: TGTGCCACTCTGCACAGGGGAGGTATAGATAATTCACCCCTCCACTTT. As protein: CATLHRGGIDNSPLHF.

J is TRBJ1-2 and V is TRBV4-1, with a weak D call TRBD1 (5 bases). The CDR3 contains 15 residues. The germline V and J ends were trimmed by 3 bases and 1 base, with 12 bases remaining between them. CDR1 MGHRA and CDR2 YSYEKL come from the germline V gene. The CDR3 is CASSQHRSINYGYTF. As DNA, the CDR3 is TGCGCCAGCAGCCAGCACAGGTCAATTAACTATGGCTACACCTTC.

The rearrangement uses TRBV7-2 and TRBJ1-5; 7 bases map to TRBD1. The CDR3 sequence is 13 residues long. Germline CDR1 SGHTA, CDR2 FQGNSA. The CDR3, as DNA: TGTGCAGTCGGGGCAGGGGGAATTCAGCCCCAGCATTTT. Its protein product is CAVGAGGIQPQHF.

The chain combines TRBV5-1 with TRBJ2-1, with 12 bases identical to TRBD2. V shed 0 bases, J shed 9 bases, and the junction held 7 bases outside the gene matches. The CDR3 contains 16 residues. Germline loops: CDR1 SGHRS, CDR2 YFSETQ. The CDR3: CASSLVVPGLAGEQFF. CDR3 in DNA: TGCGCCAGCAGCTTGGTGGTACCGGGACTAGCGGGTGAGCAGTTCTTC.

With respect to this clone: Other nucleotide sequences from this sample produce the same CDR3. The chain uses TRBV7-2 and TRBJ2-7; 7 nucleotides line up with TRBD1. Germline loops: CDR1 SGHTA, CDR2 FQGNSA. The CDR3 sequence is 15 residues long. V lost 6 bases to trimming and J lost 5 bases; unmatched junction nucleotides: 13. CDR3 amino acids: CASSPPPTGSHEQYF. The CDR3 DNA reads TGTGCCAGCAGTCCCCCCCCGACAGGGAGCCACGAGCAGTACTTC.

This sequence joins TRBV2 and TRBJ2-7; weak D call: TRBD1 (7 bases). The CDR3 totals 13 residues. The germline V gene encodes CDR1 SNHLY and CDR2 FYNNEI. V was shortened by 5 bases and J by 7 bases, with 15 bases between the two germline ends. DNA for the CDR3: TGTGCCAGCAGTCCTAGATCAGGGGGGGAGCAGTACTTC. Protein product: CASSPRSGGEQYF.

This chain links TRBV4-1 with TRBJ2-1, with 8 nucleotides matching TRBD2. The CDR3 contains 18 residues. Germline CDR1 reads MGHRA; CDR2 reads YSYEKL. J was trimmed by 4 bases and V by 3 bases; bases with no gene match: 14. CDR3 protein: CASSQVPGAGVYYNEQFF. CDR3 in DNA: TGCGCCAGCAGCCAGGTCCCTGGAGCGGGGGTTTATTACAATGAGCAGTTCTTC.

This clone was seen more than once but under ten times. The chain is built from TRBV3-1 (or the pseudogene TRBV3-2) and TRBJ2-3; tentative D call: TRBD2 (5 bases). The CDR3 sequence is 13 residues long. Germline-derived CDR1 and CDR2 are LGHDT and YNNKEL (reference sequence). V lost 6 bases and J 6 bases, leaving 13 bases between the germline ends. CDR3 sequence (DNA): TGTGCCAGCAGTCCACTGACTACTGATACGCAGTATTTT. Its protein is CASSPLTTDTQYF.

The CDR3 region is CASRKSMVQGLYEQYF. The CDR3 DNA reads as TGTGCCAGCAGGAAAAGTATGGTACAGGGGCTCTACGAGCAGTACTTC. The J gene is TRBJ2-7, the V gene TRBV3-1 (or the pseudogene TRBV3-2); 7 nucleotides align to TRBD1. CDR3 length: 16 residues. V shed 6 bases, J shed 3 bases, and the junction held 14 bases outside the gene matches. The germline CDR1 and CDR2 sequences are LGHDT and YNNKEL (reference sequence).

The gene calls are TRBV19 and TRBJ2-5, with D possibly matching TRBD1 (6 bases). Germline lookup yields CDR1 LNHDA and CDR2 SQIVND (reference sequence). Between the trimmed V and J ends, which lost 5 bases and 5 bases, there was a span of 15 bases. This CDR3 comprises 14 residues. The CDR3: CASSPQGRGETQYF. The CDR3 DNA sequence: TGTGCCAGTAGTCCACAGGGTCGAGGGGAGACCCAGTACTTC.

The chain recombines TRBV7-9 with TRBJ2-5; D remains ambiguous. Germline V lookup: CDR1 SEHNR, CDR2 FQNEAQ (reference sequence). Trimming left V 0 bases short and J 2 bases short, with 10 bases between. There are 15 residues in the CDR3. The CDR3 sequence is CASSLAGLLQETQYF. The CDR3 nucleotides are TGTGCCAGCAGCTTAGCAGGCCTACTACAAGAGACCCAGTACTTC.

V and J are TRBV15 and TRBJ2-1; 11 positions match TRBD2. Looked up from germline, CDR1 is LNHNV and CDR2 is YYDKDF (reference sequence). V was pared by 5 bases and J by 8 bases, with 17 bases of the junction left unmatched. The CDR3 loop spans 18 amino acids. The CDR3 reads CATSRPGVAGGPSHEQFF. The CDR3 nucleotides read TGTGCCACCAGCCGGCCGGGGGTAGCGGGAGGGCCATCTCATGAGCAGTTCTTC.

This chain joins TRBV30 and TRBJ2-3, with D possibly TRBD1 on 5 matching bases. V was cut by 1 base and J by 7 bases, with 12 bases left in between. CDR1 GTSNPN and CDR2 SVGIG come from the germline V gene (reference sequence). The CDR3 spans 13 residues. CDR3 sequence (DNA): TGTGCCTGGAGTGCATTCCAGGGAAATACGCAGTATTTT. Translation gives CAWSAFQGNTQYF. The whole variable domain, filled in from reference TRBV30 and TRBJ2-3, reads SQTIHQWPATLVQPVGSPLSLECTVEGTSNPNLYWYRQAAGRGLQLLFYSVGIGQISSEVPQNLSASRPQDRQFILSSKKLLLSDSGFYLCAWSAFQGNTQYFGPGTRLTVL.

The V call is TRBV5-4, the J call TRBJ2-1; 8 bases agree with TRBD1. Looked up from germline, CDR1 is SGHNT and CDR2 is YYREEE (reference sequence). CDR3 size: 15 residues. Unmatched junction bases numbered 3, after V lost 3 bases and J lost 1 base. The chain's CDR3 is CASSYGQGSYNEQFF. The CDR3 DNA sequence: TGTGCCAGCAGCTATGGACAGGGTTCCTACAATGAGCAGTTCTTC.

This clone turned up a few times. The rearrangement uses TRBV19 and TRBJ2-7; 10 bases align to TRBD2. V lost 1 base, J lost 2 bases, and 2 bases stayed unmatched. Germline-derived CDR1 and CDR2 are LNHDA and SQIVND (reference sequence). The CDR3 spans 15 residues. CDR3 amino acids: CASSIALAGAYEQYF. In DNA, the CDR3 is TGTGCCAGTAGTATAGCCCTAGCGGGAGCCTACGAGCAGTACTTC.

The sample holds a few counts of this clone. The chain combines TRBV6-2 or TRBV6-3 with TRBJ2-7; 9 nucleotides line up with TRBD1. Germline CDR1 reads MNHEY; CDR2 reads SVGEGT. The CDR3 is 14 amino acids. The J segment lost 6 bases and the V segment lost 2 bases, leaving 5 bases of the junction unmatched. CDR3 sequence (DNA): TGTGCCAGCAGTTACCCGGGACAGGGAACCGAGCAGTACTTC. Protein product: CASSYPGQGTEQYF.

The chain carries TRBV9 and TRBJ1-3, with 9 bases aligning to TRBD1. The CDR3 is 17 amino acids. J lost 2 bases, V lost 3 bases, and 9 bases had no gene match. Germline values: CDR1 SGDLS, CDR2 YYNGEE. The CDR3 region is CASSDRTGERAGNTIYF. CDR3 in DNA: TGTGCCAGCAGCGACCGGACAGGGGAACGCGCTGGAAACACCATATATTTT.

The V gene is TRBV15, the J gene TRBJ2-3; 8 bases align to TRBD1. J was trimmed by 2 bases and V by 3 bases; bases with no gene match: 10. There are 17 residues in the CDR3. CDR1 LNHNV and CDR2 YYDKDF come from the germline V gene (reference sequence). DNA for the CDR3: TGTGCCACCAGCAGGGATAACAGGGGGATCTTCACAGATACGCAGTATTTT. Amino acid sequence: CATSRDNRGIFTDTQYF.

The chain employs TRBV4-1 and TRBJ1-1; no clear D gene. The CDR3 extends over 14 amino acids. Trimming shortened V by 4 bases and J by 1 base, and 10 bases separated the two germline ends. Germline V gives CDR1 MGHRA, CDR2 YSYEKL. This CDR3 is CASSRGISNTEAFF. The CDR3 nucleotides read TGCGCCAGCAGCCGAGGGATTTCGAACACTGAAGCTTTCTTT.

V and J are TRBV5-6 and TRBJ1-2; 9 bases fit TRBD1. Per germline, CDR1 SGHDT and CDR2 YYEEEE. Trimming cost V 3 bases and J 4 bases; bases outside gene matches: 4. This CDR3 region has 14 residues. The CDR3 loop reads CASSSGTGPYGYTF. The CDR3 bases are TGTGCCAGCAGCTCTGGGACAGGGCCCTATGGCTACACCTTC.